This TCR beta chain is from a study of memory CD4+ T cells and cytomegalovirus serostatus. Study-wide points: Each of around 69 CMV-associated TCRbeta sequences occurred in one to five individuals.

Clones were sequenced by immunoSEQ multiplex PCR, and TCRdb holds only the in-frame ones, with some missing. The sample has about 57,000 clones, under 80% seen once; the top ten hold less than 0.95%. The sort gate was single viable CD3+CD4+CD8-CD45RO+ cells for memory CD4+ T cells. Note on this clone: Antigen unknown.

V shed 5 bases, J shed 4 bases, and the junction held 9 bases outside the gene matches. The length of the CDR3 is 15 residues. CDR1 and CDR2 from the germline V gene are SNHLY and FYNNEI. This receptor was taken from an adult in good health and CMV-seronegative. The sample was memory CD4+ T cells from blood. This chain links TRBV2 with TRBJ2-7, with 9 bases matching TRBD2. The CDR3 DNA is TGTGCCAGCAGTTTCCCTAGCGGGGCCCTGTACGAGCAGTACTTC. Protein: CASSFPSGALYEQYF.